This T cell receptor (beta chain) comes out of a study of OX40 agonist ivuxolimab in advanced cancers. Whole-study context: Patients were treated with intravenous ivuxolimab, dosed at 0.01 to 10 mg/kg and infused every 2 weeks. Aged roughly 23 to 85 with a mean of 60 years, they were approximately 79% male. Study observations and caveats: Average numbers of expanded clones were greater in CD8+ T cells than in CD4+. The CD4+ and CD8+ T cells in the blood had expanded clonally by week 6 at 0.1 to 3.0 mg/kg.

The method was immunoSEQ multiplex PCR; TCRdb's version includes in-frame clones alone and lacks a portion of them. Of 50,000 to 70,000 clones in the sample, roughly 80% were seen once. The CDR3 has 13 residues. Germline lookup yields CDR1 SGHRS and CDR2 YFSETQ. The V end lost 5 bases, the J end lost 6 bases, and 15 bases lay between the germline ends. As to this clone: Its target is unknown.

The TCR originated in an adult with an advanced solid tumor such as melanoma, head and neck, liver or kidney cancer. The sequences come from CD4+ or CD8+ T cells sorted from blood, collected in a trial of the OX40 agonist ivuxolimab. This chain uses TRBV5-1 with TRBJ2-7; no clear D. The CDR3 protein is CASSLHSLAEQYF. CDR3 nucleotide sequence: TGCGCCAGCAGTTTGCACTCTCTCGCCGAGCAGTACTTC.